A few counts support the clone carrying this T cell receptor beta chain. The second PCR ran about 6 to 12 cycles with a sample-barcoded 5' primer and J-beta primers. Each CDR3 protein is one row after TCRdb ran MiXCR on the 5' RACE reads. Here the sample spans over 500,000 distinct CDR3 sequences, over 25% being singletons. V was clipped by 3 bases and J by 1 base, with 10 bases between them. The CDR3 consists of 16 residues. CDR1 LGHNA and CDR2 YSLEER come from the germline V gene. This sample is drawn from a study of blood T cells in healthy people across ages. The same data also contributed to another study, on T cells of mothers and their children.

The sequence derives from a boy between 2 and 15 years old in good health. This chain links TRBV4-3 with TRBJ1-6; TRBD1 might be the D (5 bases). The sample was blood. In DNA form, the CDR3 reads TGCGCCAGCAGCCAGTGGGGCCGGTCCTATAATTCACCCCTCCACTTT. The encoded protein is CASSQWGRSYNSPLHF.